This T cell receptor beta chain was sequenced for a study of shared clonotypes between healthy human individuals. This clone has just one count. CD45RO-negative, CCR7-selected cells formed the naive CD8 fraction, which excluded terminally differentiated effector memory CD45RA+ cells. This CDR3 has 16 amino acids. V shed 5 bases and J 3 bases; nucleotides not matched to a gene: 12. From germline, CDR1 is MNHEY and CDR2 SMNVEV (reference sequence). Produced via immunoSEQ multiplex PCR; TCRdb's table is partial and in-frame only. The sample records over 2 million clones, approximately 94% being singletons.

J is TRBJ2-7 and V is TRBV27; 8 bases align to TRBD1. The sample comprised naive CD8+ T cells sorted from blood. The clonotype comes from a man aged 18 to 30 in good health. The CDR3 DNA reads as TGTGCCAGCAGTCCAAGCGTGGGACAGGCACTCTACGAGCAGTACTTC. Protein sequence: CASSPSVGQALYEQYF.